The rows below give T cell receptor beta chains drawn from one sample of a study of beta chain features in type 1 diabetes. Repertoires were generated with immunoSEQ multiplex PCR, while TCRdb's copy carries only in-frame clones and drops some. The sample contains hundreds of thousands of clones, 13% to 15% of which appear only once. The sample comprised naive CD4+ T cells from blood. The receptors shown here come from a woman between 40 and 50 years old in good health. The CDR3 runs from the conserved cysteine through the conserved F or W. A D gene is named only where the DNA matches it firmly. Rows give clone size only sometimes, using once, few, many, or a class for an expanded clone.

d_gene: -; j_gene: TRBJ1-2; abundance: many; v_gene: TRBV7-9; CDR3aa: CASSPGQNYTF; CDR3nt: TGTGCCAGCAGCCCCGGACAGAACTACACCTTC
d_gene: TRBD1; j_gene: TRBJ2-7; abundance: few; v_gene: TRBV5-6; CDR3aa: CASSLVGTGAYEQYF; CDR3nt: TGTGCCAGCAGCTTGGTCGGGACAGGAGCCTACGAGCAGTACTTC
d_gene: TRBD1; j_gene: TRBJ2-5; abundance: -; v_gene: TRBV7-6; CDR3aa: CASNPRTGGVFETQYF; CDR3nt: TGTGCCAGCAATCCTAGGACAGGGGGAGTATTCGAGACCCAGTACTTC
d_gene: TRBD2; j_gene: TRBJ2-1; abundance: many; v_gene: TRBV4-1; CDR3aa: CASSQRTSGTNEQFF; CDR3nt: TGCGCCAGCAGCCAGAGGACTAGCGGGACAAATGAGCAGTTCTTC
d_gene: TRBD1; j_gene: TRBJ1-1; abundance: -; v_gene: TRBV7-8; CDR3aa: CATKTGAGGTEAFF; CDR3nt: TGTGCCACCAAGACAGGGGCAGGAGGCACTGAAGCTTTCTTT
d_gene: TRBD1; j_gene: TRBJ1-4; abundance: few; v_gene: TRBV5-4; CDR3aa: CASSRRQGTSEKLFF; CDR3nt: TGTGCCAGCAGCCGAAGACAGGGAACGAGTGAAAAACTGTTTTTT
d_gene: -; j_gene: TRBJ2-3; abundance: few; v_gene: TRBV19; CDR3aa: CASSMVQGNTDTQYF; CDR3nt: TGTGCCAGTAGTATGGTACAGGGAAACACAGATACGCAGTATTTT
d_gene: -; j_gene: TRBJ1-5; abundance: few; v_gene: TRBV27; CDR3aa: CASRQGQSAQHF; CDR3nt: TGTGCCAGCAGACAGGGCCAATCAGCCCAGCATTTT
d_gene: TRBD2; j_gene: TRBJ2-5; abundance: -; v_gene: TRBV12-5; CDR3aa: CASGPRIGGGIRQTQYF; CDR3nt: TGTGCTAGTGGTCCCAGGATCGGGGGGGGAATAAGGCAGACCCAGTACTTC
d_gene: TRBD2; j_gene: TRBJ2-1; abundance: -; v_gene: TRBV18; CDR3aa: CASSPLGTSIDEQFF; CDR3nt: TGTGCCAGCTCACCACTCGGGACTAGCATCGATGAGCAGTTCTTC
d_gene: -; j_gene: TRBJ2-2; abundance: -; v_gene: TRBV7-8; CDR3aa: CASSLKRVTGELFF; CDR3nt: TGTGCCAGCAGCCTGAAGCGGGTCACCGGGGAGCTGTTTTTT